This entry concerns a single T cell receptor (beta chain). Its cognate antigen is unknown. The data are from a study of shared clonotypes between healthy human individuals. Study overall: Researchers assigned three CD4 naive, three CD4 memory, two CD8 naive and one CD8 memory plate to each donor. Broader study findings: Investigators collected only blood, and repertoires in tissues likely differ.

Germline-derived CDR1 and CDR2 are SGHNT and YYREEE (reference sequence). The CDR3 consists of 16 residues. With 0 bases removed from V and 2 bases from J, the gap between germline ends came to 13 bases. Assay execution took place at the deep level. Measured with immunoSEQ multiplex PCR; TCRdb has only the in-frame clones, and not every one. The table has fewer than 1.8 million clones, approximately 98.5% seen once; the top ten hold 0.3% to 0.45%. CD45RA+ naive and CD45RA-negative memory subsets were separated from CD4+ cells. What was sequenced was naive CD4+ T cells sorted from blood. Subset described: CD45RA+ positively selected. The TCR was taken from a man between 25 and 39 years old in good health. This chain connects TRBV5-4 to TRBJ2-3; tentatively, D is TRBD2 (5 bases). CDR3 nucleotide sequence: TGTGCCAGCAGCTTGGCGGAGGTAGGATCCACAGATACGCAGTATTTT. Residues: CASSLAEVGSTDTQYF. The variable domain in full, with the rest retrieved from reference TRBV5-4 and TRBJ2-3, is ETGVTQSPTHLIKTRGQQVTLRCSSQSGHNTVSWYQQALGQGPQFIFQYYREEENGRGNFPPRFSGLQFPNYSSELNVNALELDDSALYLCASSLAEVGSTDTQYFGPGTRLTVL.